The 6 T cell receptor beta chains below all came from one sample that was sequenced in a study of blood T cells in healthy people across ages. With a J-beta primer mix and a sample-barcoded 5' primer, a second PCR ran about 7 to 12 cycles. Each CDR3 protein gets one entry after TCRdb re-called the 5' RACE reads with MiXCR. The data contain approximately 900,000 distinct CDR3 sequences, just under 30% of them singletons. These data were likewise used in another study, on T cells of mothers and their children.

The sequencing sample was made of blood. Receptors originate from a woman aged 40-49 years in good health.

V usage is TRBV15 and J usage is TRBJ1-2; D gene unclear. Germline loops: CDR1 LNHNV, CDR2 YYDKDF (reference sequence). The CDR3 has 13 amino acids. Trimming removed 1 base at V and 1 base at J, with 4 bases between. CDR3 nucleotide sequence: TGTGCCACCAGCAGAGGGTTTAACTATGGCTACACCTTC. This sequence encodes CATSRGFNYGYTF.

A word on this clonotype: A much larger clone lies a single base off, so this may be a read error. The rearrangement links TRBV12-3 or TRBV12-4 to TRBJ1-1; no clear D gene. V lost 5 bases to trimming and J lost 2 bases, with 9 bases between them. The CDR3 consists of 13 residues. This CDR3 is CASSMRTNTEAFF. CDR3 coding DNA: TGTGCCAGCAGTATGCGGACTAACACTGAAGCTTTCTTT.

The chain recombines TRBV4-1 with TRBJ2-1; D could derive from TRBD1 or TRBD2 (5 bases each). The germline gives CDR1 MGHRA, CDR2 YSYEKL. The CDR3 extends over 15 amino acids. V was shortened by 4 bases and J by 7 bases, with 17 bases between the two germline ends. The CDR3 DNA reads as TGCGCCAGCAGCCCCGGACTTAGCGAGGGGAATGAGCAGTTCTTC. It specifies CASSPGLSEGNEQFF.

At least ten counts were recorded for this clonotype. The gene calls are TRBV29-1 and TRBJ2-1, with D possibly being TRBD1 (6 bases). V gave up 6 bases and J gave up 9 bases, with 21 bases separating them. The CDR3 covers 14 residues. Germline CDR1 is SQVTM and CDR2 is ANQGSEA. CDR3 sequence: CSVRSGQGFSEQFF. In nucleotides, the CDR3 is TGCAGCGTCCGTAGTGGGCAGGGGTTCAGTGAGCAGTTCTTC.

The genes are TRBV27 and TRBJ1-3; D not resolved. V was cut by 1 base and J by 2 bases, with 3 bases left in between. Germline CDR1 reads MNHEY; CDR2 reads SMNVEV (reference sequence). The CDR3 totals 13 residues. The CDR3 spells CASSLLPGNTIYF. The DNA for the CDR3 is TGTGCCAGCAGTTTATTGCCTGGAAACACCATATATTTT.

J is TRBJ2-5 and V is TRBV12-3 or TRBV12-4, with D possibly TRBD1 on 6 matching bases. The V end was cut by 0 bases, the J end by 11 bases, with 22 bases between. The CDR3 spans 16 residues. CDR3 sequence: CASSLALQGIYNEQYF. The CDR3 coding sequence is TGTGCCAGCAGTTTAGCGCTTCAGGGGATATACAATGAGCAGTACTTC.